This entry is about one T cell receptor (beta chain). This table comes from immunoSEQ multiplex PCR, and its TCRdb copy is limited to in-frame clones, with some not included. Of about 300,000 clones in the sample, around 88% were seen once. The data were obtained in a study of blood T cell repertoires in COVID-19. Trimming took 4 bases from V and 4 from J, leaving 13 bases between them. Germline assignment: CDR1 MNHEY and CDR2 SVGAGI. The CDR3 runs to 14 residues. The chain has TRBV6-5 and TRBJ1-1, with D possibly matching TRBD1 (5 bases). The sample taken for sequencing was peripheral blood. This TCR came from a woman aged 25 to 39 who had recovered from COVID-19. CDR3 sequence: CASSSNHRSTEAFF. For the CDR3, the DNA is TGTGCCAGCAGTTCTAATCACAGGAGCACTGAAGCTTTCTTT.